This T cell receptor (beta chain) was observed in a study of CD8 T cells in ankylosing spondylitis. Whole-study results and caveats: Disease-linked clones were found to be CD8+ and relatively rare in peripheral blood. From matched ankylosing spondylitis synovial fluid, disease-linked clones were reportedly recovered at significantly enriched levels. There was a TCR beta motif, made of fewer than 10 highly homologous variants, that appeared characteristic of ankylosing spondylitis blood.

CDR3 size: 13 residues. CDR1 and CDR2 (germline): KGHSH, LQKENI. V was trimmed by 5 bases and J by 10 bases, leaving 15 bases between them. Generation of TCR beta libraries employed quantitative 5'-RACE incorporating molecular barcodes. TCRdb reprocessed the 5' RACE reads via MiXCR and lists one record per CDR3 protein. This table has approximately 240,000 distinct CDR3 sequences, roughly a quarter appearing once. In its sample, this clonotype was seen many times. Its antigen is still unknown. The sample consisted of blood, either unsorted or a sorted T cell fraction (not recorded which). The chain carries TRBV18 and TRBJ2-1; TRBD1 is a possible D gene (6 bases). The clonotype comes from a male donor with ankylosing spondylitis or in good health (not recorded which). The CDR3 DNA reads TGTGCCAGCTCATCGAACAGGGCAGCCGAGCAGTTCTTC. This translates into CASSSNRAAEQFF.